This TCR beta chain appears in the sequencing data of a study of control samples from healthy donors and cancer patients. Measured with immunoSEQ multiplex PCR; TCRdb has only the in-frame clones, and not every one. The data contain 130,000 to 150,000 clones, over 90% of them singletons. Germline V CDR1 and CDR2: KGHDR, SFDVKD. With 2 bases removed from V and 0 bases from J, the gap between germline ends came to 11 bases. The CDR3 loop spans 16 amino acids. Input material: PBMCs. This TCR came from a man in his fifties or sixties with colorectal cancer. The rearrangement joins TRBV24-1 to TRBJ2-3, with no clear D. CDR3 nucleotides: TGTGCCACCAGTGATTCGGGCGGCAGGAGCACAGATACGCAGTATTTT. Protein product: CATSDSGGRSTDTQYF.